The 2 T cell receptor beta chains reported below all come from one sample, sequenced in a study of T cells expressing NK-cell markers (dated by TCRdb to between 2020 and 2021). Libraries were constructed by 5' RACE. This sample was sequenced with an Illumina HiSeq 2000. TCRdb reprocessed the reads, and each CDR3 protein sequence is entered once, without DNA. The table held for this sample gives about 440,000 distinct CDR3 sequences. The ten largest clonotypes hold 7.3% of the sample. The sequencing input was blood T cells: a sorted CD56 or NKG2C T cell subset, CD4+ or CD8+ T cells, or bulk PBMC T cells (not recorded which). Receptors were obtained from a woman aged 18 to 75 in good health.

The gene calls are TRBV6-2 or TRBV6-3 and TRBJ2-1; the D call from TCRdb, TRBD2, cannot be confirmed without DNA. CDR1 MNHEY and CDR2 SVGEGT come from the germline V gene. The CDR3 runs to 17 residues. CDR3 residues: CASKVQGTTSSYNEQFF.

Here the CDR3 reads CASSLGRTANTEAFF. The rearrangement joins TRBV12-3 or TRBV12-4 to TRBJ1-1; the D call from TCRdb, TRBD1, cannot be confirmed without DNA. The CDR3 has 15 residues.